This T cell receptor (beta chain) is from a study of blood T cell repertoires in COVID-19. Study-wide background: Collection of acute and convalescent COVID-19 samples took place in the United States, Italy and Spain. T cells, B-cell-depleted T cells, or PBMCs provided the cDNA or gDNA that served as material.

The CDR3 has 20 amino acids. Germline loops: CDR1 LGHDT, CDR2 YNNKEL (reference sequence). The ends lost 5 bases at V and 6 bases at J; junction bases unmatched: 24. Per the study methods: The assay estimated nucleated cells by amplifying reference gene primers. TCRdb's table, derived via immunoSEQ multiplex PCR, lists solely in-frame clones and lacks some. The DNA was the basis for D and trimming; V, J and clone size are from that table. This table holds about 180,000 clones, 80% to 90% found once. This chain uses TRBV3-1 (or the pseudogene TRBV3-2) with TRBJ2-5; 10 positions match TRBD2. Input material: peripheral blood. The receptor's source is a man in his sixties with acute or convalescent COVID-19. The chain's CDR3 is CASSLGLSSSASGSSQTQYF. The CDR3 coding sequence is TGTGCCAGCAGCTTGGGGTTATCAAGTTCGGCTAGCGGGAGTTCACAGACCCAGTACTTC.